Sequencing of this T cell receptor beta chain was carried out in a study of control samples from healthy donors and cancer patients. Unmatched junction bases numbered 5, after V lost 0 bases and J lost 0 bases. Germline V gene data show CDR1 as SGHRS and CDR2 as YFSETQ. The CDR3 length is 18 residues. Profiling relied on immunoSEQ multiplex PCR, and the TCRdb table lists in-frame clones only, not all of them. The sample shows tens of thousands of clones, about 96% of them seen only once. Sequencing was carried out using blood. This clonotype originated in a woman aged 18-29 years in good health. The chain is built from TRBV5-1 and TRBJ2-3; 12 bases are shared with TRBD2. For the CDR3, the DNA is TGCGCCAGCAGCTTGGGGACTAGCGGGGTGCCTAGCACAGATACGCAGTATTTT. Protein: CASSLGTSGVPSTDTQYF.